This entry describes one T cell receptor (beta chain). Its target is not known. Trimming took 1 base from V and 10 from J; bases not matched to a gene: 5. The CDR3 contains 14 residues. Germline CDR1 and CDR2: LGHDT and YNNKEL (reference sequence). The sample belongs to a study of post-analysis software for immune sequencing data. Study results and limitations: Roughly five TRBV segments occurring more often in patients than controls included TRBV5-6, TRBV5-1 and TRBV20-1.

Prepared libraries of TCR beta cDNA carried unique molecular identifiers. Each CDR3 protein gets one entry after TCRdb re-called the PCR reads with MiXCR. The table has roughly 670,000 distinct CDR3 sequences, 55% to 60% seen once; the top ten hold 10% to 12%. What was sequenced was blood. The chain carries TRBV3-1 and TRBJ1-5; the match to TRBD1 covers 9 bases. This TCR derives from a girl aged 2-15 years with multiple sclerosis. The CDR3 DNA sequence: TGTGCCAGCAGCCAAGGGACAGGGGAAAGTCCCCAGCATTTT. Translated: CASSQGTGESPQHF.